The source of this T cell receptor (beta chain) is a study of molecular identifiers for immune sequencing clone quantification. Overall study context: In replicates, RNA from 20,000 or 100,000 naive CD8 cells was split five ways, four sequenced.

The length of the CDR3 is 14 residues. Looked up from germline, CDR1 is LGHDT and CDR2 is YNNKEL (reference sequence). The germline V and J ends were trimmed by 0 bases and 7 bases, with 10 bases remaining between them. This clonotype was observed many times. TCRdb recomputed calls from the PCR reads with MiXCR, one row per CDR3 protein. The sample records approximately 670,000 distinct CDR3 sequences, around 20% being singletons. The V call is TRBV3-1, the J call TRBJ1-5; the D gene is possibly TRBD1 (5 bases). The sequencing sample was made of naive CD8+ T cells from blood, with Jurkat cell RNA spiked in. Stated subset: FACS-sorted CD8+CD4-CCR7+CD45RA+ naive T cells. The sequence derives from a human donor in good health. Some libraries in this study had Jurkat cell RNA spiked in. CDR3 nucleotide sequence: TGTGCCAGCAGCCAAGATGAAGGGGTACAGCCCCAGCATTTT. This encodes CASSQDEGVQPQHF.